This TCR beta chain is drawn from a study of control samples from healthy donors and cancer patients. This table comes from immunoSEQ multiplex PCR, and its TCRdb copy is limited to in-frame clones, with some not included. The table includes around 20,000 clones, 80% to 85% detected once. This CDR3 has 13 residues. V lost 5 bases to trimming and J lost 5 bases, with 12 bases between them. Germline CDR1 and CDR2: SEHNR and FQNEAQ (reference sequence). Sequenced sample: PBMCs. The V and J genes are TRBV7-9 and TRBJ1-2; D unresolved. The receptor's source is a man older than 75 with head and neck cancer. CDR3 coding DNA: TGTGCCAGCAGCCCAGGACCGCTGTATGGCTACACCTTC. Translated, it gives CASSPGPLYGYTF.